These 2 T cell receptor beta chains share one sample of origin, sequenced in a study of chemoradiotherapy in HPV16-positive cancers. Data came from immunoSEQ multiplex PCR; TCRdb stores just in-frame clones and leaves some out. The table lists about 22,000 clones, just under 95% of them singletons. The material was blood, obtained from a patient who underwent chemoradiotherapy. The receptor source for this set is a human donor with HPV-associated anogenital cancer.

Within the sample, this clone is medium-sized. J is TRBJ2-7 and V is TRBV25-1; no definite D call. Between the trimmed V and J ends, which lost 7 bases and 2 bases, there was a span of 9 bases. The germline CDR1 and CDR2 sequences are MGHDK and SYGVNS. The CDR3 loop spans 12 amino acids. The CDR3 DNA follows: TGTGCCAGCAAAACGGATACCTACGAGCAGTACTTC. This gives the protein CASKTDTYEQYF.

This clone was seen a single time. J is TRBJ2-7 and V is TRBV9; 7 nucleotides align to TRBD1. The CDR3 is 16 amino acids. The J segment lost 4 bases and the V segment lost 4 bases, leaving 14 bases of the junction unmatched. Per germline, CDR1 SGDLS and CDR2 YYNGEE. CDR3 region: CASSSGTELRPYEQYF. As DNA, the CDR3 is TGTGCCAGCAGCTCCGGGACAGAACTACGCCCTTACGAGCAGTACTTC.